Shown below are 25 T cell receptor beta chains from a single sample sequenced in a study of T cell clonality in common variable immunodeficiency. Only in-frame clones appear in the TCRdb table, and some are missing; sequencing was by immunoSEQ multiplex PCR. This sample carries tens of thousands of clones, none of them present only once. The source material was peripheral blood mononuclear cells. These receptor sequences come from a person between 18 and 75 years old in good health.

About this clone: The sequenced fragment ends 3 residues before the CDR3 boundary, so the rest is inferred from the germline J gene. The chain combines TRBV7-2 with TRBJ2-7; 7 nucleotides line up with TRBD1. V gave up 7 bases and J gave up 0 bases; unmatched junction bases: 6. From germline, CDR1 is SGHTA and CDR2 FQGNSA. The CDR3 length is 14 residues. CDR3 DNA (partial): TGTGCCAGCACCTTCCGGGACAGCTCCTACGAG. Amino acid sequence: CASTFRDSSYE. The entire CDR3 sequence reads CASTFRDSSYEQYF.

This clone was detected ten times or more. The sequenced fragment ends 3 residues before the CDR3 boundary, so the rest is inferred from the germline J gene. The V gene is TRBV3-1 (or the pseudogene TRBV3-2), the J gene TRBJ2-7; no clear D gene. CDR3 length equals 12 residues. The ends were cut back, 1 base at V and 6 bases at J, with 7 bases in the middle. Germline V lookup: CDR1 LGHDT, CDR2 YNNKEL (reference sequence). CDR3 bases read: TGTGCCAGCAGCCAAGCGAAGGGCGAG. It yields the protein CASSQAKGE. The entire CDR3 protein is CASSQAKGEQYF.

This clone was counted between two and nine times. The read terminates 3 residues ahead of where the CDR3 ends, so the germline J gene completes it. The chain combines TRBV7-3 with TRBJ1-2; D uncertain. V was trimmed by 5 bases and J by 1 base, leaving 14 bases between them. Per the germline V gene, CDR1 is SGHTA and CDR2 is FQGTGA. The CDR3 runs 15 residues. The CDR3: CASSLDGRGNYGYTF. The DNA read from the CDR3 is TGTGCCAGCAGCCTTGACGGGCGGGGTAACTATGGC.

In regard to this clone: Read sequence stops 3 residues before the CDR3 end, and the germline J gene provides the missing end. The chain combines TRBV20-1 with TRBJ2-7; D is undetermined. Trimming cost V 5 bases and J 3 bases, with 8 bases left between them. Looked up from germline, CDR1 is DFQATT and CDR2 is SNEGSKA (reference sequence). The CDR3 length is 11 residues. The CDR3 protein is CSAPGGYEQYF. The CDR3 bases that were read are TGCAGTGCTCCGGGTGGCTACGAG.

This clone was recorded at least ten times. From the germline J gene comes the end of the CDR3, since the read stops 3 residues before it. The chain carries TRBV12-3 or TRBV12-4 and TRBJ2-3; 7 nucleotides agree with TRBD2. J gave up 5 bases and V 7 bases, and 12 bases lay outside the gene matches. There are 15 residues in the CDR3. The sequenced part of the CDR3 DNA is TGTGCCAGCACTCTAGGGGCGGGGGTGATAGATACG. Translated: CASTLGAGVIDT. The whole CDR3 is CASTLGAGVIDTQYF.

The table lists this clone with many counts. The CDR3 is cut off 3 residues early in the read; its end comes from the germline J gene. The rearrangement links TRBV5-1 to TRBJ1-4; no definite D call. The V end lost 5 bases, the J end lost 4 bases, and 9 bases lay between the germline ends. Germline CDR1 and CDR2: SGHRS and YFSETQ. CDR3 length equals 13 residues. The part of the CDR3 DNA that was read is TGCGCCAGCAGTAGTACGGTTAATGAAAAA. Translating gives CASSSTVNEK. The full CDR3 sequence reads CASSSTVNEKLFF.

This clone was observed many times. The junction departs from germline at one end; a sequencing error may be responsible. The CDR3 is cut off 3 residues early in the read; its end comes from the germline J gene. V gene TRBV7-7 combines with J gene TRBJ2-7; D is ambiguous. The CDR3 spans 13 residues. Germline CDR1 reads SSHAT; CDR2 reads FNYEAQ (reference sequence). The sequenced CDR3 bases are TGTGCTAGCAGCTCGTCCCCGAAGGGCGAG. Its protein product is CASSSSPKGE. The whole CDR3 reads CASSSSPKGEQYF.

This clone has a handful of counts. From the germline J gene comes the end of the CDR3, since the read stops 3 residues before it. The genes are TRBV20-1 and TRBJ2-5; the match to TRBD2 covers 8 bases. The junction had 16 bases not matched to a gene; V was cut back by 2 bases and J by 2 bases. Germline lookup yields CDR1 DFQATT and CDR2 SNEGSKA (reference sequence). The CDR3 extends over 18 amino acids. Partial CDR3 DNA: TGCAGTGCTAGACCCCTAGATCCCAAGCGGGAGCTACAAGAGACC. It yields the protein CSARPLDPKRELQET. The CDR3 reads in full as CSARPLDPKRELQETQYF.

This clone was seen at least ten times. The read is 3 residues too short to cover the CDR3 end, so that end is filled in from the germline J gene. The V and J genes are TRBV9 and TRBJ2-5; perhaps TRBD2 as D (5 bases). CDR3 length: 17 amino acids. Trimming removed 2 bases from V and 4 bases from J, with 21 bases in between. The germline V gene encodes CDR1 SGDLS and CDR2 YYNGEE. The CDR3 sequence: CASSVLGGSGIVETQYF. CDR3 DNA (partial): TGTGCCAGCAGCGTTCTTGGAGGTTCGGGGATTGTAGAGACC.

Many counts were recorded for this clone. The read is 3 residues too short to cover the CDR3 end, so that end is filled in from the germline J gene. The chain uses TRBV18 and TRBJ1-5; the D is unclear. The V gene's germline CDR1 is KGHSH and CDR2 LQKENI. The V end lost 3 bases, the J end lost 3 bases, and 6 bases lay between the germline ends. The CDR3 runs to 13 residues. CDR3 DNA (partial): TGTGCCAGCTCACCTACTGACAATCAGCCC. It is translated as CASSPTDNQP. The whole CDR3 protein is CASSPTDNQPQHF.

This clone appeared many times. The read ends 3 residues early relative to the CDR3; the germline J gene fills the gap. The rearrangement uses TRBV5-5 and TRBJ1-5; 9 bases agree with TRBD1. The CDR3 consists of 14 residues. V gave up 0 bases and J gave up 8 bases; unmatched junction bases: 3. Germline-derived CDR1 and CDR2 are SGHKS and YYEKEE (reference sequence). Partial CDR3 DNA: TGTGCCAGCAGCTTGGACAGGGGGCGCGAGCCC. This codes for CASSLDRGREP. The CDR3 in its entirety is CASSLDRGREPQHF.

Ten or more counts support this clone. The CDR3 end is not reached by the read, which stops 3 residues before it; the germline J gene fills it in. This chain joins TRBV23-1 and TRBJ2-7; D possibly corresponds to TRBD1 (8 bases). TRBV23-1 is reported as an ORF; its role is uncertain. The germline V and J ends were trimmed by 1 base and 0 bases, with 13 bases remaining between them. CDR3 size: 16 residues. Incomplete CDR3 DNA: TGCGCCAGCAGTCAATTACAGGGGGAGGGCTCCTACGAG. It translates to CASSQLQGEGSYE. The full CDR3 protein reads CASSQLQGEGSYEQYF.

This clone was found many times. The CDR3 is cut off 3 residues early in the read; its end comes from the germline J gene. The chain employs TRBV19 and TRBJ2-2; TRBD2 is a possible D gene (5 bases). This CDR3 has 16 residues. V lost 6 bases and J lost 4, with 18 bases in between. The V gene's germline CDR1 is LNHDA and CDR2 SQIVND (reference sequence). CDR3 sequence: CASSRISAAGTGELFF. Partial CDR3 DNA: TGTGCCAGTAGCCGGATTAGCGCCGCGGGCACCGGGGAG.

This clone was observed at least ten times. The read terminates 3 residues before the CDR3 end, so the remaining end is supplied by the germline J gene. The rearrangement uses TRBV5-4 and TRBJ2-5, with 10 positions matching TRBD2. Per germline, CDR1 SGHNT and CDR2 YYREEE (reference sequence). Losses at the gene ends were 3 bases for V and 0 bases for J; bases not matched to a gene: 2. The CDR3 is 15 amino acids. Partial CDR3 DNA: TGTGCCAGCAGCTACGGACTAGCGGACCAAGAGACC. Translated, it gives CASSYGLADQET. In full, the CDR3 reads CASSYGLADQETQYF.

Regarding this clone: The sequenced fragment ends 3 residues before the CDR3 boundary, so the rest is inferred from the germline J gene. The V gene is TRBV29-1, the J gene TRBJ2-3; no firm D call. The CDR3 contains 11 residues. Per the germline V gene, CDR1 is SQVTM and CDR2 is ANQGSEA. Here the CDR3 reads CSVAIAETQYF. The DNA read from the CDR3 is TGCAGCGTGGCCATAGCCGAGACG.

This clone was observed at least ten times. The read stops 3 residues short of the end of the CDR3; the missing end is completed from the germline J gene. This chain connects TRBV15 to TRBJ1-1, with a possible D match to TRBD1 (5 bases). The CDR3 totals 16 residues. Trimming shortened V by 0 bases and J by 6 bases, and 17 bases separated the two germline ends. The germline V gene has CDR1 LNHNV and CDR2 YYDKDF (reference sequence). CDR3 region: CATSRDEGLESAEAFF. The part of the CDR3 DNA that was read is TGTGCCACCAGCAGAGATGAGGGGCTGGAATCTGCTGAA.

This clone was recorded at least ten times. Read coverage stops 3 residues before the CDR3 terminus; the germline J gene supplies the remainder. The chain joins TRBV20-1 to TRBJ1-1; a possible D gene is TRBD1 (6 bases). The CDR3 is made up of 16 amino acids. Germline V CDR1 and CDR2: DFQATT, SNEGSKA (reference sequence). The germline V and J ends were trimmed by 2 bases and 1 base, with 17 bases remaining between them. The sequenced CDR3 bases are TGCAGTGCTAGATGGCGTGGGGGCTCCCAGAACACTGAA. It encodes CSARWRGGSQNTE. The complete CDR3 protein is CSARWRGGSQNTEAFF.

This clone was counted at least ten times. The read ends 3 residues before the CDR3 terminus; that terminus is restored from the germline J gene. V gene TRBV19 combines with J gene TRBJ2-3, with 10 bases aligning to TRBD1. Per the germline V gene, CDR1 is LNHDA and CDR2 is SQIVND (reference sequence). V shed 6 bases and J 6 bases; nucleotides not matched to a gene: 9. The CDR3 spans 15 residues. CDR3 DNA (partial): TGTGCCAGTAGCTTGACAGGGGGCGCTTTTGATACG. Its translation is CASSLTGGAFDT. The whole CDR3 region reads CASSLTGGAFDTQYF.

In this sample, this clone turned up many times. Coverage ceases 3 residues before the CDR3 finishes, and the germline J gene fills in the end. The chain combines TRBV4-1 with TRBJ2-5; D is unclear. Trimming cost V 1 base and J 1 base, with 7 bases left between them. CDR3 length: 14 amino acids. Per the germline V gene, CDR1 is MGHRA and CDR2 is YSYEKL. CDR3 protein: CASSQAEGQETQYF. The sequenced part of the CDR3 DNA is TGCGCCAGCAGCCAAGCCGAAGGCCAAGAGACC.

This clone has a count of ten or more. The part of the CDR3 DNA that was read is TGCAGTGCTAGGATGACTGTGACAGATACG. This sequence encodes CSARMTVTDT. The complete CDR3 protein is CSARMTVTDTQYF. The V gene is TRBV20-1, the J gene TRBJ2-3; D not resolved. The CDR3 is cut off 3 residues early in the read; its end comes from the germline J gene. CDR3 size: 13 residues. Deletions cut 3 bases from V and 3 bases from J, with 10 bases between. The germline V gene encodes CDR1 DFQATT and CDR2 SNEGSKA (reference sequence).

This clone was seen at least ten times. Read coverage stops 3 residues before the CDR3 terminus; the germline J gene supplies the remainder. The chain uses TRBV5-1 and TRBJ2-1, with TRBD2 matching over 9 bases. The germline V gene encodes CDR1 SGHRS and CDR2 YFSETQ. The V and J ends lost 0 bases and 9 bases, in that order; junction bases with no gene match: 10. CDR3 size: 16 residues. The covered CDR3 bases are TGCGCCAGCAGCTTGGTTGTGGCGGGGGGGCCAGTTGAG. Its protein product is CASSLVVAGGPVE. The whole CDR3 region reads CASSLVVAGGPVEQFF.

In its sample, this clone was seen many times. CDR3 sequence: CASSPLMGTSLKDNEQFF. The CDR3 bases that were read are TGTGCCAGCTCACCACTAATGGGGACAAGCCTTAAGGACAATGAG. The chain uses TRBV18 and TRBJ2-1, with D perhaps matching TRBD1 (6 bases). The CDR3 extends 3 residues past the end of the read, so its final part is completed from the germline J gene. Germline values: CDR1 KGHSH, CDR2 LQKENI. The ends were cut back, 1 base at V and 5 bases at J, with 21 bases in the middle. This CDR3 is 18 amino acids long.

In this sample, this clone turned up many times. Read coverage stops 3 residues before the CDR3 terminus; the germline J gene supplies the remainder. This chain joins TRBV6-2 or TRBV6-3 and TRBJ2-1; 8 bases align to TRBD2. Germline lookup yields CDR1 MNHEY and CDR2 SVGEGT. Trimming removed 4 bases from V and 4 bases from J; junction bases left unmatched: 3. This CDR3 is built from 14 residues. The DNA read from the CDR3 is TGTGCCAGCAGTTCTCGGGGGGGGTACAATGAG. Protein product: CASSSRGGYNE. The whole CDR3 region reads CASSSRGGYNEQFF.

This clone was picked up many times. The read ends 3 residues before the CDR3 terminus; that terminus is restored from the germline J gene. The V call is TRBV10-2, the J call TRBJ2-6, with D perhaps TRBD1 (6 bases). V lost 3 bases and J lost 4, with 10 bases in between. The CDR3 runs 15 residues. Germline lookup yields CDR1 WSHSY and CDR2 SAAADI. The CDR3 loop is CASSEQGSGANVLTF. CDR3 DNA, as far as it was read: TGCGCCAGCAGTGAACAGGGATCCGGGGCCAACGTC.

This clone was seen ten or more times. CDR3 bases read: TGTGCCAGCAGCCCGGTAGCGGGGATCACAGATACG. Translating it yields CASSPVAGITDT. Given in full, the CDR3 is CASSPVAGITDTQYF. The gene calls are TRBV5-4 and TRBJ2-3; 8 nucleotides line up with TRBD2. The read terminates 3 residues before the CDR3 end, so the remaining end is supplied by the germline J gene. Per germline, CDR1 SGHNT and CDR2 YYREEE (reference sequence). V dropped 4 bases and J dropped 2; count of bases not matched to a gene: 6. This CDR3 is 15 amino acids long.